This T cell receptor beta chain came from a study of T cells expressing NK-cell markers. Study overall: All TCR beta repertoires analysed originated from sorted CD3+CD56+NKG2C+, CD3+CD56+NKG2C- and CD3+CD56-NKG2C+ T cells. Overall study findings and caveats: Dominant NKG2C+ clonotypes were found to form about 1.0-8% of CD8+ T cells in six donors. It was still unclear whether expanded NKG2C+ T cell clones were HCMV specific.

As for this clonotype: Its antigen is unidentified.

This CDR3 has 17 amino acids. The cDNA for TCR beta came from 5'RACE template switching with UMIs. TCRdb reprocessed the 5' RACE reads and reports one entry per CDR3 protein, with no DNA. The sample has a few hundred thousand distinct CDR3 sequences. This rearrangement joins TRBV12-3 or TRBV12-4 to TRBJ1-5; TCRdb reports TRBD1, a call that lacks DNA to check it against. The source material was blood T cells: a sorted CD56 or NKG2C T cell subset, CD4+ or CD8+ T cells, or bulk PBMC T cells (not recorded which). This receptor was taken from a man aged 18-70 years in good health. The CDR3 loop reads CASSLVITRMAIEPQHF.